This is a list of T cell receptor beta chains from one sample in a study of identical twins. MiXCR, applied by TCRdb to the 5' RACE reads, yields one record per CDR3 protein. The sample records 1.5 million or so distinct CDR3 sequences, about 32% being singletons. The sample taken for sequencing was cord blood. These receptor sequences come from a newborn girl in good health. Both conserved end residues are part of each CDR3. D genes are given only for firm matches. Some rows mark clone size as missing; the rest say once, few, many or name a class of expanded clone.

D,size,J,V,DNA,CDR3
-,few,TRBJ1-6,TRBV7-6,TGTGCCAGCAGCCCTTTTCTGGGGGGGAATAATTCACCCCTCCACTTT,CASSPFLGGNNSPLHF
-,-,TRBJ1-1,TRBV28,TGTGCCAGCAGACTAAGGGCGACAGTGAACACTGAAGCTTTCTTT,CASRLRATVNTEAFF
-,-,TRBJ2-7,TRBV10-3,TGTGCCATCTCCTCTCTCGGGCGGGCTTACAATGAGCAGTACTTC,CAISSLGRAYNEQYF
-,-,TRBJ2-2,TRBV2,TGTGCCAGCAGTCCTTACAGGGTCACCGGGGAGCTGTTTTTT,CASSPYRVTGELFF
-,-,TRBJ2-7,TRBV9,TGTGCCAGCAGCGTAGGGGACGTCAGCGAGCAGTACTTC,CASSVGDVSEQYF
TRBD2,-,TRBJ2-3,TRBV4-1,TGCGCCAGCAGCCAAGATCCTAGCGGGGGTCAAGATACGCAGTATTTT,CASSQDPSGGQDTQYF
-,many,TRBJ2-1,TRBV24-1,TGTGCCACCAGCTCGCCAGGCTTTCATGAGCAGTTCTTC,CATSSPGFHEQFF
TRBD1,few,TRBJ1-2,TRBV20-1,TGCAGTGCCCAGACAGGGAAGAGCTATGGCTACACCTTC,CSAQTGKSYGYTF
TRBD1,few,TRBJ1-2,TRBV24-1,TGTGCCACCAGTGACGCGACAGGGTCGACTCTTAACTATGGCTACACCTTC,CATSDATGSTLNYGYTF
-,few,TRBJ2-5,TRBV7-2,TGTGCCAGCAGCGGAGACTGGACACACATCCAAGAGACCCAGTACTTC,CASSGDWTHIQETQYF
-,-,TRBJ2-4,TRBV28,TGTGCCAGCAGCCCTACAGGGACCAAAAACATTCAGTACTTC,CASSPTGTKNIQYF
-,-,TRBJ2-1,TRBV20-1,TGCAGTGCTAGGGAGGGGCAGGGGGACCCCAAGCAGTTCTTC,CSAREGQGDPKQFF
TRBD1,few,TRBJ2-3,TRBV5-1,TGCGCCAGCCGCCAAGACAGGGCAGATACGCAGTATTTT,CASRQDRADTQYF